The sequence of this TCR beta chain was determined in a study of shared T cell receptors in the human thymus. This clone was seen once. The germline V gene has CDR1 MDHEN and CDR2 SYDVKM. CDR3 size: 18 residues. Between the trimmed V and J ends, which lost 3 bases and 1 base, there was a span of 21 bases. The method was immunoSEQ multiplex PCR; TCRdb's version includes in-frame clones alone and lacks a portion of them. The profile covers roughly 560,000 clones, with about 84% appearing a single time and more than 0.01% taken by the ten largest. These data were likewise used in another study, on human thymus T cells.

The chain uses TRBV28 and TRBJ1-1; D not resolved. The clonotype originates from a boy in the first two years of life with a congenital heart defect. Sequenced material: thymocytes. DNA for the CDR3: TGTGCCAGCAGTTTCTTCGGGGAAAGAAGTGAGAAGAACACTGAAGCTTTCTTT. This gives the protein CASSFFGERSEKNTEAFF.